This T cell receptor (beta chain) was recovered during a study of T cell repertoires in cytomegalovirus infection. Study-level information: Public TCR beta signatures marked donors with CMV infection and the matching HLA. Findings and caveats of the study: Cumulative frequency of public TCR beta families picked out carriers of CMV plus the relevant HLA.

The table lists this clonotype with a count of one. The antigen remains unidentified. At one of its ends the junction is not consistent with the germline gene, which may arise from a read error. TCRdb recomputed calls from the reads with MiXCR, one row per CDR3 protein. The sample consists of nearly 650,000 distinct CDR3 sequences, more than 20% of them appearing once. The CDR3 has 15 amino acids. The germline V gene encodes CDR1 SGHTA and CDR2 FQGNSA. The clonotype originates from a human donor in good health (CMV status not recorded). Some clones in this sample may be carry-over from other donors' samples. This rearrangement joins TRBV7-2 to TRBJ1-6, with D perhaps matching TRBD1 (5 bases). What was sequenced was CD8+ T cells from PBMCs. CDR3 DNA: TGTGCCAGCAGCTCCCGGGGCGGCGGTAATTCGCCCCGCCACTTT. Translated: CASSSRGGGNSPRHF.